These 3 T cell receptor beta chains originate from one sample sequenced in a study of blood T cell repertoires in COVID-19. Some clones are missing from TCRdb's copy, which holds only in-frame ones; the method was immunoSEQ multiplex PCR. The sample has about 33,000 clones; 70% to 85% are singletons. The source material was peripheral blood. These receptors were taken from a human donor in a cohort sampled during active COVID-19.

The chain combines TRBV3-1 (or the pseudogene TRBV3-2) with TRBJ2-3, with 16 nucleotides matching TRBD2. CDR3 length equals 19 residues. V was pared by 0 bases and J by 2 bases, with 5 bases of the junction left unmatched. Germline CDR1 reads LGHDT; CDR2 reads YNNKEL (reference sequence). The CDR3 region has the DNA TGTGCCAGCAGCCAAGATCCTGGGACTAGCGGGGGGGTCACAGATACGCAGTATTTT. Translation: CASSQDPGTSGGVTDTQYF.

The CDR3 DNA reads TGTGCCAGCAGTGAAGACGGGGACACTGAAGCTTTCTTT. This codes for CASSEDGDTEAFF. The genes are TRBV6-1 and TRBJ1-1; no clear D. The V gene's germline CDR1 is MNHNS and CDR2 SASEGT. Trimming left V 1 base short and J 3 bases short, with 6 bases between. The CDR3 extends over 13 amino acids.

The gene calls are TRBV9 and TRBJ2-2; the match to TRBD2 covers 8 bases. J was trimmed by 7 bases and V by 4 bases; bases with no gene match: 12. The CDR3 runs 16 residues. CDR1 is SGDLS, CDR2 YYNGEE, per germline. The CDR3 region is CASSRAGAGEGGELFF. CDR3 coding DNA: TGTGCCAGCAGCAGAGCGGGGGCCGGGGAAGGCGGGGAGCTGTTTTTT. Full variable domain (remainder filled in from reference TRBV9 and TRBJ2-2): DSGVTQTPKHLITATGQRVTLRCSPRSGDLSVYWYQQSLDQGLQFLIQYYNGEERAKGNILERFSAQQFPDLHSELNLSSLELGDSALYFCASSRAGAGEGGELFFGEGSRLTVL.